The clone carrying this TCR beta chain was detected once. The antigen is not known. Germline V CDR1 and CDR2: DFQATT, SNEGSKA (reference sequence). This CDR3 has 12 residues. After removal of 4 bases from V and 4 bases from J, the junction contained 2 bases not matched to a gene. This record belongs to a study of response to subunit inactivated influenza vaccine. Overall study findings and caveats: Few additional T cells are recruited per seasonal influenza vaccination, authors suggested.

TCRdb re-analysed the RT-PCR reads in MiXCR, keeping a single row per CDR3 protein. The sample includes around 250,000 distinct CDR3 sequences, over 9% of them seen just once. The sequenced sample was non-naive T cells sorted from PBMCs, obtained 14 days before vaccination. This clonotype originated in a man in his forties or fifties who received an inactivated influenza vaccine. This chain connects TRBV20-1 to TRBJ2-5; 8 nucleotides line up with TRBD1. The DNA for the CDR3 is TGCAGTGCTATCAGGGGGCGAGAGACCCAGTACTTC. This codes for CSAIRGRETQYF.